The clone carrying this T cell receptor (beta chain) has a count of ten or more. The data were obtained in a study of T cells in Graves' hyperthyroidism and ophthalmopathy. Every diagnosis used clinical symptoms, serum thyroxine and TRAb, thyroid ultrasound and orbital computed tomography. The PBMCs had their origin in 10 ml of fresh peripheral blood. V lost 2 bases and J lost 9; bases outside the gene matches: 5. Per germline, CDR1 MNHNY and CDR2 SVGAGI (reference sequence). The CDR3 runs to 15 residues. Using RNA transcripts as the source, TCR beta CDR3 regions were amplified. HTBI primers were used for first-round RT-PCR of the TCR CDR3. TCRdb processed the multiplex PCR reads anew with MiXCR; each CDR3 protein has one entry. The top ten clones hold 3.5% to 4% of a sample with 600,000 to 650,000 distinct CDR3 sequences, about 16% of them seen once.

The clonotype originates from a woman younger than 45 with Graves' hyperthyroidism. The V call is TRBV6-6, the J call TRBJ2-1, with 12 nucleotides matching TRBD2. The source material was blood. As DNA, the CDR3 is TGTGCCAGCAGTTACCGGACTAGCGGGATGGGTGAGCAGTTCTTC. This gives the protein CASSYRTSGMGEQFF.